This T cell receptor (beta chain) was recorded in a study of cytomegalovirus exposure and HLA in healthy donors. Study-level findings and limits: Clonal expansion, a later analysis showed, was greater in HLA-associated TCR beta chains than in equally common others. Earlier results showed most TCR beta V segments being productive about 87% or about 30% of the time.

This clone was seen a few times. The antigen is unknown. PCR used 60 Vbeta primers and 13 Jbeta primers. Only in-frame clones appear in the TCRdb table, and some are missing; sequencing was by immunoSEQ multiplex PCR. The sample includes roughly 180,000 clones, 75% to 85% of them seen just once. The CDR3 consists of 13 residues. Germline V lookup: CDR1 MNHNS, CDR2 SASEGT. With 10 bases removed from V and 4 bases from J, the gap between germline ends came to 16 bases. The rearrangement links TRBV6-1 to TRBJ1-1; no clear D gene. The sequence came from a girl aged 2 to 9 in good health and CMV-seropositive. Sequencing was carried out using PBMCs. The CDR3 here is CATPGRVRTEAFF. CDR3 coding DNA: TGTGCCACCCCGGGGAGGGTGCGCACTGAAGCTTTCTTT.